These T cell receptor beta chains were read from a single sample in a study of Ad26.COV2.S vaccination and SARS-CoV-2 variants. Profiled with immunoSEQ multiplex PCR; TCRdb holds only in-frame clones, not every one. The sample has about 480,000 clones, roughly 85% seen once. The specimen comprised peripheral blood, sampled in a trial of Ad26.COV2.S vaccine versus placebo. These TCRs come from a person between 18 and 60 years old who received the Ad26.COV2.S COVID-19 vaccine or a placebo. The CDR3 runs from the conserved cysteine through the conserved F or W. Fields, in order: D gene, V gene, clone size, J gene, CDR3 protein, CDR3 DNA. D genes are given only for firm matches. The size of a clone is reported for some rows only, either as once, few or many, or as a class for expanded clones.

d_gene: -
v_gene: TRBV28
abundance: -
j_gene: TRBJ1-5
CDR3aa: CASRRTPGNQPQHF
CDR3nt: TGTGCCAGCAGACGGACACCTGGCAATCAGCCCCAGCATTTT

d_gene: TRBD1
v_gene: TRBV27
abundance: -
j_gene: TRBJ2-1
CDR3aa: CASSLSGGQGPSSYNEQFF
CDR3nt: TGTGCCAGCAGTTTATCGGGCGGACAGGGGCCGAGCTCCTACAATGAGCAGTTCTTC

d_gene: TRBD1
v_gene: TRBV4-2
abundance: -
j_gene: TRBJ2-1
CDR3aa: CASSQLWDRGGGQFF
CDR3nt: TGTGCCAGCAGCCAATTGTGGGACAGGGGAGGGGGACAGTTCTTC

d_gene: -
v_gene: TRBV6-6
abundance: -
j_gene: TRBJ1-1
CDR3aa: CASSYALNTEAFF
CDR3nt: TGTGCCAGCAGTTACGCCCTGAACACTGAAGCTTTCTTT

d_gene: -
v_gene: TRBV2
abundance: -
j_gene: TRBJ1-1
CDR3aa: CASSVYRKSGTEAFF
CDR3nt: TGTGCCAGCAGTGTCTATCGGAAAAGCGGAACTGAAGCTTTCTTT

d_gene: -
v_gene: TRBV2
abundance: -
j_gene: TRBJ1-1
CDR3aa: CASSEAQKNTEAFF
CDR3nt: TGTGCCAGCAGTGAAGCGCAAAAGAACACTGAAGCTTTCTTT

d_gene: -
v_gene: TRBV9
abundance: -
j_gene: TRBJ2-2
CDR3aa: CASSTRPSGELFF
CDR3nt: TGTGCCAGCAGCACACGGCCCAGCGGGGAGCTGTTTTTT

d_gene: -
v_gene: TRBV5-4
abundance: -
j_gene: TRBJ1-2
CDR3aa: CASSFYGGGYGYTF
CDR3nt: TGTGCCAGCAGCTTTTATGGGGGTGGCTATGGCTACACCTTC

d_gene: TRBD2
v_gene: TRBV7-2
abundance: -
j_gene: TRBJ2-5
CDR3aa: CASRSGLAEHQETQYF
CDR3nt: TGTGCCAGCAGGTCCGGACTAGCGGAGCACCAAGAGACCCAGTACTTC

d_gene: -
v_gene: TRBV28
abundance: -
j_gene: TRBJ2-1
CDR3aa: CASSLLGYNEQFF
CDR3nt: TGTGCCAGCAGTTTATTAGGTTACAATGAGCAGTTCTTC

d_gene: -
v_gene: TRBV11-2
abundance: -
j_gene: TRBJ2-3
CDR3aa: CASSLEGERFPGTDTQYF
CDR3nt: TGTGCCAGCAGCTTAGAGGGGGAGAGGTTCCCTGGGACAGATACGCAGTATTTT

d_gene: TRBD1
v_gene: TRBV28
abundance: -
j_gene: TRBJ2-7
CDR3aa: CASSRRDRYEQYF
CDR3nt: TGTGCCAGCAGCCGCCGGGACAGATACGAGCAGTACTTC

d_gene: TRBD2
v_gene: TRBV5-5
abundance: -
j_gene: TRBJ2-7
CDR3aa: CASSRGLAVSYEQYF
CDR3nt: TGTGCCAGCAGCAGGGGACTAGCGGTCTCCTACGAGCAGTACTTC

d_gene: TRBD2
v_gene: TRBV30
abundance: -
j_gene: TRBJ2-7
CDR3aa: CAWTRTRGGGSYEQYF
CDR3nt: TGTGCCTGGACGCGGACTAGGGGTGGTGGTTCCTACGAGCAGTACTTC

d_gene: -
v_gene: TRBV9
abundance: -
j_gene: TRBJ2-7
CDR3aa: CASSSGGTGANEQYF
CDR3nt: TGTGCCAGCAGCTCAGGGGGGACGGGAGCCAACGAGCAGTACTTC

d_gene: -
v_gene: TRBV3-1/TRBV3-2
abundance: -
j_gene: TRBJ1-1
CDR3aa: CASSQVPDTEAFF
CDR3nt: TGTGCCAGCAGCCAAGTGCCAGACACTGAAGCTTTCTTT

d_gene: TRBD1
v_gene: TRBV5-1
abundance: -
j_gene: TRBJ2-1
CDR3aa: CASSGTGGVDEQFF
CDR3nt: TGCGCCAGCAGCGGGACAGGGGGAGTAGATGAGCAGTTCTTC

d_gene: -
v_gene: TRBV30
abundance: -
j_gene: TRBJ2-7
CDR3aa: CAWSVRGRVSYEQYF
CDR3nt: TGTGCCTGGAGTGTACGAGGCAGGGTATCCTACGAGCAGTACTTC

d_gene: -
v_gene: TRBV30
abundance: -
j_gene: TRBJ2-1
CDR3aa: CAWPNERMDEQFF
CDR3nt: TGTGCCTGGCCCAACGAGAGGATGGATGAGCAGTTCTTC

d_gene: -
v_gene: TRBV9
abundance: -
j_gene: TRBJ2-1
CDR3aa: CASSARLALYNEQFF
CDR3nt: TGTGCCAGCAGCGCGCGCCTAGCGCTATACAATGAGCAGTTCTTC

d_gene: -
v_gene: TRBV18
abundance: -
j_gene: TRBJ1-1
CDR3aa: CASSPGQGLEAFF
CDR3nt: TGTGCCAGCTCACCAGGGCAGGGACTAGAAGCTTTCTTT

d_gene: -
v_gene: TRBV7-2
abundance: -
j_gene: TRBJ1-2
CDR3aa: CASSLSTPGGYTF
CDR3nt: TGTGCCAGCAGCTTATCGACACCCGGTGGCTACACCTTC

d_gene: -
v_gene: TRBV5-4
abundance: -
j_gene: TRBJ1-2
CDR3aa: CASSPGRTDGYTF
CDR3nt: TGTGCCAGCAGCCCGGGCAGGACCGATGGCTACACCTTC

d_gene: TRBD1
v_gene: TRBV5-1
abundance: -
j_gene: TRBJ1-6
CDR3aa: CASSWAGQGNSPLHF
CDR3nt: TGCGCCAGCAGCTGGGCGGGACAGGGGAATTCACCCCTCCACTTT

d_gene: -
v_gene: TRBV9
abundance: -
j_gene: TRBJ2-7
CDR3aa: CASSVGTTYEQYF
CDR3nt: TGTGCCAGCAGCGTGGGCACTACCTACGAGCAGTACTTC

d_gene: TRBD1
v_gene: TRBV30
abundance: -
j_gene: TRBJ1-6
CDR3aa: CATTGGDRGNSPLHF
CDR3nt: TGTGCCACGACAGGGGGGGACAGGGGTAATTCACCCCTCCACTTT

d_gene: TRBD2
v_gene: TRBV9
abundance: -
j_gene: TRBJ2-2
CDR3aa: CASSVRLAGDNTGELFF
CDR3nt: TGTGCCAGCAGCGTCCGACTAGCGGGAGACAACACCGGGGAGCTGTTTTTT

d_gene: -
v_gene: TRBV6-2/TRBV6-3
abundance: -
j_gene: TRBJ2-7
CDR3aa: CASSRYRGDYEQYF
CDR3nt: TGTGCCAGCAGCCGCTATCGTGGCGACTACGAGCAGTACTTC

d_gene: -
v_gene: TRBV6-5
abundance: -
j_gene: TRBJ2-6
CDR3aa: CASSPLRGANVLTF
CDR3nt: TGTGCCAGCAGTCCTCTCAGAGGGGCCAACGTCCTGACTTTC

d_gene: -
v_gene: TRBV5-1
abundance: -
j_gene: TRBJ2-1
CDR3aa: CASSLSPPPTYNEQFF
CDR3nt: TGCGCCAGCAGCTTGTCGCCCCCTCCAACCTACAATGAGCAGTTCTTC

d_gene: TRBD1
v_gene: TRBV28
abundance: -
j_gene: TRBJ1-5
CDR3aa: CASSLDRGRYQPQHF
CDR3nt: TGTGCCAGCAGTTTGGACAGGGGGCGGTATCAGCCCCAGCATTTT

d_gene: -
v_gene: TRBV28
abundance: -
j_gene: TRBJ1-2
CDR3aa: CASNERNNYGYTF
CDR3nt: TGTGCCAGCAATGAGCGTAATAACTATGGCTACACCTTC

d_gene: TRBD1
v_gene: TRBV28
abundance: -
j_gene: TRBJ2-7
CDR3aa: CASSFRGPLEQYF
CDR3nt: TGTGCCAGCAGTTTTAGGGGGCCACTCGAGCAGTACTTC

d_gene: -
v_gene: TRBV15
abundance: -
j_gene: TRBJ2-7
CDR3aa: CATSTGSPGAVYEQYF
CDR3nt: TGTGCCACCAGCACAGGGTCGCCAGGGGCTGTGTACGAGCAGTACTTC

d_gene: -
v_gene: TRBV12-1
abundance: -
j_gene: TRBJ2-7
CDR3aa: CASSSPKGSPISSEQYF
CDR3nt: TGTGCCAGCAGCTCTCCGAAGGGATCCCCGATTTCTTCCGAGCAGTACTTC

d_gene: TRBD2
v_gene: TRBV7-2
abundance: many
j_gene: TRBJ2-7
CDR3aa: CASLPGGRAYEQYF
CDR3nt: TGTGCCAGCCTACCCGGCGGGAGGGCATACGAGCAGTACTTC

d_gene: -
v_gene: TRBV7-9
abundance: once
j_gene: TRBJ1-2
CDR3aa: CASSAAGPNYGYTF
CDR3nt: TGTGCCAGCAGCGCGGCAGGGCCCAACTATGGCTACACCTTC

d_gene: -
v_gene: TRBV28
abundance: -
j_gene: TRBJ1-2
CDR3aa: CASSSETTGGYTF
CDR3nt: TGTGCCAGCAGTTCAGAAACTACCGGTGGCTACACCTTC